The TCR beta chain described here comes from a study of cytomegalovirus exposure and HLA in healthy donors. Healthy bone marrow donors made up the donors. Study outcomes and limitations: In an earlier analysis, in about 530 donors, most V segments appeared productive either ~87% or ~30% of the time. Investigators reported 150 to 200 TCR beta chains as tied to cytomegalovirus. Reportedly, fewer N-insertions than the 666-donor mean appeared in an Asian-associated ancestry cluster in a later analysis.

Germline CDR1 ENHRY, CDR2 SYGVKD. The J segment lost 5 bases and the V segment lost 0 bases, leaving 2 bases of the junction unmatched. This CDR3 spans 15 amino acids. The PCR employed 60 Vbeta primers together with 13 Jbeta primers. Profiling relied on immunoSEQ multiplex PCR, and the TCRdb table lists in-frame clones only, not all of them. Its table records approximately 47,000 clones. On this clone itself: Antigen unknown.

This TCR derives from a male donor in good health and CMV-seronegative. Sequences were obtained from PBMCs. This rearrangement joins TRBV10-3 to TRBJ1-1; the match to TRBD1 covers 11 bases. Written as DNA, the CDR3 is TGTGCCATCAGTGAGTCGGACAGGGGGCGGACTGAAGCTTTCTTT. This gives the protein CAISESDRGRTEAFF.